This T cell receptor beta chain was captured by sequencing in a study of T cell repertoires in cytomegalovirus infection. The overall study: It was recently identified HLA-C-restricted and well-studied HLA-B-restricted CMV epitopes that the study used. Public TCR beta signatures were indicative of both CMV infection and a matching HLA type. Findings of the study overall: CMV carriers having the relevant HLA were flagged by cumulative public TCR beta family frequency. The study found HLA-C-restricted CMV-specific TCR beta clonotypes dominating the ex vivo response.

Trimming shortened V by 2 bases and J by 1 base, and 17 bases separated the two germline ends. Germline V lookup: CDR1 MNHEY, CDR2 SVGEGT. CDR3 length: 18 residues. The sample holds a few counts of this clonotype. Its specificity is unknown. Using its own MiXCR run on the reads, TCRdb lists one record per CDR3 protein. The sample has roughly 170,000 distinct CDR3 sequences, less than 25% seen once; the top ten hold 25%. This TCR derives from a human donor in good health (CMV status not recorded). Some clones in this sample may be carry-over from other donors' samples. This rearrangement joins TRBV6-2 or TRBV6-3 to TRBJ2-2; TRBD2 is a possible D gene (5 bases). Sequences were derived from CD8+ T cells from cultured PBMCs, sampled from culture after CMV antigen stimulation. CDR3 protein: CASSYRPPDWKNTGELFF. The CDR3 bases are TGTGCCAGCAGTTACCGACCCCCGGACTGGAAGAACACCGGGGAGCTGTTTTTT.